This T cell receptor beta chain is from a study of blood T cell repertoires in COVID-19 (dated by TCRdb to about 2020). With regard to the full study: Collaborator samples came from the United States, Italy and Spain and covered acute and convalescent phases of COVID-19. The samples were drawn from the first 160 participants of the ongoing ImmuneRACE study and from some 1,300 subjects provided by 6 global collaborators. A freely available public database, intended as a resource for researchers studying the immune response to SARS-CoV-2, is where the repertoires were released. The dataset comprised deeply sampled blood TCRbeta repertoires from subjects exposed to, actively infected with, or recovered from COVID-19. Nearly every sample came with metadata listing a de-identified subject ID, COVID-19 status, age in years and sex. HLA class I and class II types, where available, came from metadata supplied by the sample provider rather than from assay-based typing. The prospective study material was composed of cDNA or gDNA derived from T cells, B-cell-depleted T cells, or PBMCs.

Overall study outcomes, separate from this receptor: Clinical and demographic metadata were provided uncurated, with the amount varying by source and participant.

The CDR3 holds 13 amino acids from the cysteine to the phenylalanine. Just CDR3 DNA is preserved here, 39 bases in frame from base 1. Based on the germline V gene, the CDR1 and CDR2 sequences are MNHEY and SVGAGI. The junction carries 10 bases between V and J, which are trimmed by 10 bases and 0 bases respectively. The collaborating institutions used their own protocols to collect whole blood in K2EDTA tubes. Collaborator samples were shipped for TCRbeta analysis as frozen whole blood, isolated PBMCs, or DNA extracted from either sample type. TCRbeta CDR3 regions were amplified from genomic DNA by means of the immunoSEQ Assay, a bias-controlled multiplex PCR. The authors' analysis ran thus. Within the assay, amplification of reference gene primers was used to estimate how many nucleated cells each sample contained. To quantify the absolute abundance of each unique TCRbeta CDR3 rearrangement, sequence reads were collapsed and filtered. For each sample, productive Simpson clonality was calculated by taking the square root of Simpson's diversity index across productive rearrangements. Drawn from immuneACCESS, this table holds only the in-frame rearrangements with V and J called that TCRdb kept. Clones are partly lost; checked studies trace under half to an unresolved V gene and leave the rest unexplained. V, J and clone size are those of that table, while D and trimming were read from the DNA. This sample comprises roughly 100,000 clones, about 85% of them detected only once. Together, the top ten hold approximately 3.1% of the sample.

This clone was counted a single time. Its antigen remains undetermined. Base qualities are not provided; no much larger clone lies one nucleotide away. The sequence is built from TRBV6-5 and TRBJ1-3, with the D gene not confidently named. The sequence was obtained from a man aged 45-65 years in a cohort sampled during active COVID-19. Sequenced sample: peripheral blood. The nucleotide sequence reads TGTGCCACCGCCCTAGGCTCTGGAAACACCATATATTTT. This gives the protein CATALGSGNTIYF.